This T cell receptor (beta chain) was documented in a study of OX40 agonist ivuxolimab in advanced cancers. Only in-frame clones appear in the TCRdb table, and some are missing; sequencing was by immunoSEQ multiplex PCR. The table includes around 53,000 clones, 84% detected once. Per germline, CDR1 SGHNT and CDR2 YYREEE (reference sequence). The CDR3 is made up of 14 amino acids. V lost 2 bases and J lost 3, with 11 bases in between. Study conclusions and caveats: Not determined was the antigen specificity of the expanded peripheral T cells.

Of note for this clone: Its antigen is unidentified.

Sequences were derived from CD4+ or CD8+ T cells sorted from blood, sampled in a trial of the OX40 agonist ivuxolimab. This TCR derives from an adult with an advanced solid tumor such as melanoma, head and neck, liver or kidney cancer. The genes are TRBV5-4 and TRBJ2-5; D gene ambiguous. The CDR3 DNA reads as TGTGCCAGCAGCTTTACTGGCAGAGAAGAGACCCAGTACTTC. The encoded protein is CASSFTGREETQYF.